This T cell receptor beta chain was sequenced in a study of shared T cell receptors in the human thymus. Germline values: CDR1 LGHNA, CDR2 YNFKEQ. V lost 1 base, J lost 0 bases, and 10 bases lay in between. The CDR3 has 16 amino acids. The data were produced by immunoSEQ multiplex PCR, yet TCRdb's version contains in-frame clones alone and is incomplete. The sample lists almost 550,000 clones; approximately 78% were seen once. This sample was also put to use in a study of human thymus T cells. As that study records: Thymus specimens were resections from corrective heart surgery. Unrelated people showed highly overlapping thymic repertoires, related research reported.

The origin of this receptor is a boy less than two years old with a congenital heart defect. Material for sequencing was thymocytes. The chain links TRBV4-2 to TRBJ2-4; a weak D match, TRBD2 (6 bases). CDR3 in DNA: TGTGCCAGCAGCCAAGGCGGGATGGTAGCCAAAAACATTCAGTACTTC. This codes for CASSQGGMVAKNIQYF.